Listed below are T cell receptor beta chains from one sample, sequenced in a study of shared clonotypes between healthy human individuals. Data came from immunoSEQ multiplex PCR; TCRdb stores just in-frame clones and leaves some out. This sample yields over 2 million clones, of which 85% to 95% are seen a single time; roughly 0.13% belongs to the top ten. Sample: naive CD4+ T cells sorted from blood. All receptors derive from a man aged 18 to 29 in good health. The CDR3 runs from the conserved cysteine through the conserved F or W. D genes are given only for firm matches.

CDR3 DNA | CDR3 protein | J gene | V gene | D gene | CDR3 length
TGTGCCTGGAGCCCCCCCGGACAGCGTTCACCCCTCCACTTT | CAWSPPGQRSPLHF | TRBJ1-6 | TRBV30 | . | 14
TGTGCCAGCAGCCCTCGACAGGGGGCCTTTGACTCCTACGAGCAGTACTTC | CASSPRQGAFDSYEQYF | TRBJ2-7 | TRBV4-2 | TRBD1 | 17
TGTGCCAGCAGTGTAGGGGGAGGAAATCAGCCCCAGCATTTT | CASSVGGGNQPQHF | TRBJ1-5 | TRBV2 | . | 14
TGTGCCTGGAGTGGGTGGAGCACAGATACGCAGTATTTT | CAWSGWSTDTQYF | TRBJ2-3 | TRBV30 | . | 13
TGCGCCAGCAGCTTGGACGGGACTAGCGGGAGTGGCGAGCAGTACTTC | CASSLDGTSGSGEQYF | TRBJ2-7 | TRBV5-1 | TRBD2 | 16
TGTGCCAGCAGCCCGGGACAGGCTAACATTCAGTACTTC | CASSPGQANIQYF | TRBJ2-4 | TRBV5-5 | TRBD1 | 13
TGTGCCAGCTCACCACCTGGGACCCGTGGGATTTACGAGCAGTACTTC | CASSPPGTRGIYEQYF | TRBJ2-7 | TRBV18 | . | 16
TGTGCCAGCAGCCAAGAAGGGACCGCGGCGGGAGTAGCGGGAGGTAACTCCTACAATGAGCAGTTCTTC | CASSQEGTAAGVAGGNSYNEQFF | TRBJ2-1 | TRBV14 | TRBD2 | 23
TGTGCCAGCAGTCCGGGGACAGGGAAAGATACGCAGTATTTT | CASSPGTGKDTQYF | TRBJ2-3 | TRBV28 | TRBD1 | 14
TGTGCCAGCAGCTTATATGGGGCGAATGAAAAACTGTTTTTT | CASSLYGANEKLFF | TRBJ1-4 | TRBV7-9 | . | 14
TGTGCCAGCTCACCATCGGCAGGGCCGAACACTGAAGCTTTCTTT | CASSPSAGPNTEAFF | TRBJ1-1 | TRBV18 | . | 15
TGTGCCAGCAGTTTGTGGTCACAGGGTTTCTCTGGGGCCAACGTCCTGACTTTC | CASSLWSQGFSGANVLTF | TRBJ2-6 | TRBV27 | . | 18
TGTGCCAGCAGCGAGGGACAGGATCTATCCTACAATGAGCAGTTCTTC | CASSEGQDLSYNEQFF | TRBJ2-1 | TRBV5-6 | TRBD1 | 16
TGTGCCAGCAGTGGTACAGGGGAATATGGAAACACCATATATTTT | CASSGTGEYGNTIYF | TRBJ1-3 | TRBV9 | TRBD1 | 15
TGCGCCAGCAACGGACTAACCTACAATGAGCAGTTCTTC | CASNGLTYNEQFF | TRBJ2-1 | TRBV10-2 | . | 13
TGTGCCAGCAGCTTATCCGGGACAGGGAACACCGGGGAGCTGTTTTTT | CASSLSGTGNTGELFF | TRBJ2-2 | TRBV7-9 | TRBD1 | 16
TGTGCCAGCAGCTTGGAGGCTAGCGGGAGGAGAGATACGCAGTATTTT | CASSLEASGRRDTQYF | TRBJ2-3 | TRBV5-5 | TRBD2 | 16
TGTGCCAGCAGCTTGGGCGTCAGGGGCGGGAGGGGAGCCAAAAACATTCAGTACTTC | CASSLGVRGGRGAKNIQYF | TRBJ2-4 | TRBV7-2 | TRBD2 | 19
TGTGCCAGCTCACCGGGGCAGGAGTACGAGCAGTACTTC | CASSPGQEYEQYF | TRBJ2-7 | TRBV18 | . | 13
TGTGCCAGCAGGCCGGGCAGCGCCTACGAGCAGTACTTC | CASRPGSAYEQYF | TRBJ2-7 | TRBV6-5 | . | 13